This T cell receptor beta chain was recovered during a study of T cells in Graves' hyperthyroidism and ophthalmopathy (dated by TCRdb to about 2019). At the level of the whole study: Peripheral blood was collected at initial diagnosis, before any treatment. TCR V-J signatures able to tell the groups apart were searched for in a discovery cohort of 100 patients, of whom under 45 had Graves' ophthalmopathy and some 60 had stable Graves' hyperthyroidism. Prospective prediction of ophthalmopathy was tested in an independent validation cohort of 18 to 20 hyperthyroidism patients and around 16 patients who later progressed to ophthalmopathy. The 100 or so discovery patients were randomly split 7:3 into training and test sets. In over five Graves' hyperthyroidism patients, the study also compared T-cell repertoires from thyroid tissue with T-cell repertoires from blood. Following sampling, methimazole starting at 30 mg daily was given to hyperthyroidism patients, and high-dose intravenous methylprednisolone was given to ophthalmopathy patients. The paper reports TCR Vbeta CDR3 sequencing of over 120 peripheral blood samples: over 40 ophthalmopathy, about 75 hyperthyroidism and roughly 17 progressor patients.

General study outcomes and caveats: Most expanded thyroid clonotypes (frequency above 0.001) were also detected in blood, suggesting blood repertoires may reflect thyroid immune responses. Ophthalmopathy was separated from stable hyperthyroidism by a 13 V-J signature model, with over 85% sensitivity and just over 81% specificity obtained in cross-validation and 80%/75% obtained in testing. In validation, the model predicted progression to ophthalmopathy with 55% to 71% sensitivity and roughly 72% specificity, a median of approximately 6.5 months before onset. Sample size was not statistically predetermined, and blinding of investigators to group allocation was not performed.

A patient counted as having stable Graves' hyperthyroidism if no progression to ophthalmopathy occurred over 18 months of follow-up. The hyperthyroidism patients were between 18 and 65 years old and newly diagnosed, with a disease duration of less than 2 months. Exclusion was applied to patients with uncontrolled infections, other autoimmune diseases, pregnancy or lactation. Diagnoses relied on clinical symptoms, serum thyroxine and TRAb, thyroid ultrasound and orbital computed tomography. PBMCs were isolated from approximately 10 ml of fresh peripheral blood by Ficoll-Paque density gradient centrifugation. Total RNA was extracted with Trizol reagent, and quality was checked on an Agilent 2100 Bioanalyzer. The germline V gene encodes CDR1 SGHRS and CDR2 YFSETQ. The CDR3 numbers 16 residues from cysteine through phenylalanine. Only CDR3 DNA remains: 48 bases, in frame from the first base. After removal of 0 bases from V and 10 bases from J, the junction retains 10 bases not matched to a gene.

Notes on this clonotype: The antigen it binds to is not known. The sample holds no much larger clone one base away, and base qualities are not on file.

The TCR beta CDR3 regions were amplified from the RNA transcripts. The first round of RT-PCR for the TCR CDR3 was performed with the HTBI primer set and the Qiagen OneStep RT-PCR kit. Libraries were constructed in a second round of multiplex PCR, after which size selection and purification were carried out. The libraries were sequenced on an Illumina HiSeq2000 using paired-end 100 bp reads. As for the original processing: SOAPnuke was used to process the raw data, with reads discarded if the reads contained adapters or uncalled bases, had a mean Phred below 15, or lacked an exact constant-primer or identifier match. High-quality paired reads were merged with COPE v1.2.5, and unique nucleotide sequences were defined as clonotypes. MiTCR v1.1 was used to align clonotypes to the IMGT TRBV, TRBD and TRBJ reference segments. Only V-J combinations with frequency above 0.0001, covering 98% to 99.2% of repertoires, were analysed. A TCS score was defined as the ratio of F50 (clonal expansion) to E x V (chaos), with BLOSUM62-based TCRdist applied between CDR3 peptides within each V-J. Welch's t-statistics and random forest reduced around 510 V-J features to roughly 13, which were used in a naive Bayes classifier (R e1071). TCRdb passed the public sequencing reads through fastp at Q25 and MiXCR, retaining productive beta sequences. Duplicate CDR3 protein sequences are folded into a single record with the most common DNA and genes. It is TCRdb's table, rather than the study itself, that gives the V and J calls and clone size. The sample table contains 300,000 to 450,000 distinct CDR3 sequences; only one count was recorded for 14% to 15% of them. The ten largest clones take up around a third of the sample.

Sequencing input: blood. This receptor was identified in a woman aged 25-40 years with Graves' hyperthyroidism. In this chain, TRBV5-1 is recombined with TRBJ2-1; 10 junctional bases match TRBD2. CDR3 loop: CASSLATSGKRAEQFF. The DNA sequence reads TGCGCCAGCAGCTTGGCCACTAGCGGGAAGAGGGCAGAGCAGTTCTTC.